This entry lists 23 T cell receptor beta chains sequenced from one sample in a study of T cell responses to AZD1222 COVID-19 vaccine. The data were produced by immunoSEQ multiplex PCR, yet TCRdb's version contains in-frame clones alone and is incomplete. The repertoire holds tens of thousands of clones, with nearly 90% as singletons. This sample comprised peripheral blood, obtained on day 0 of AZD1222 vaccination. The receptors come from an adult in good health.

This chain links TRBV25-1 with TRBJ2-7; possibly TRBD1 for D (6 bases). Deletions cut 3 bases from V and 5 bases from J, with 20 bases between. Germline V gene lookup returns CDR1 MGHDK and CDR2 SYGVNS. The CDR3 consists of 16 residues. DNA of the CDR3: TGTGCCAGCAGTGATTCCGAAAACACAGGGAACCACGAGCAGTACTTC. It is translated as CASSDSENTGNHEQYF.

This clone was recorded only once. The chain recombines TRBV27 with TRBJ2-7; D is possibly TRBD1 (6 bases). Trimming removed 5 bases at V and 2 bases at J, with 13 bases between. From germline, CDR1 is MNHEY and CDR2 SMNVEV (reference sequence). CDR3 length equals 14 residues. The CDR3 DNA is TGTGCCAGCAGTCGCCCTGGACAGACCTACGAGCAGTACTTC. Its protein is CASSRPGQTYEQYF.

This clone was observed a few times. V and J are TRBV7-2 and TRBJ2-1; D may match TRBD1 or TRBD2 (5 bases each). CDR3 size: 15 residues. Trimming cost V 1 base and J 4 bases, with 11 bases left between them. Germline CDR1 is SGHTA and CDR2 is FQGNSA. The CDR3 protein is CASSLGGRIYNEQFF. DNA of the CDR3: TGTGCCAGCAGCTTAGGGGGACGGATATACAATGAGCAGTTCTTC. Using reference TRBV7-2 and TRBJ2-1 for the parts outside the CDR3, the full variable domain is GAGVSQSPSNKVTEKGKDVELRCDPISGHTALYWYRQSLGQGLEFLIYFQGNSAPDKSGLPSDRFSAERTGGSVSTLTIQRTQQEDSAVYLCASSLGGRIYNEQFFGPGTRLTVL.

The chain combines TRBV27 with TRBJ2-4, with D perhaps TRBD1 (6 bases). This CDR3 is built from 14 residues. From germline, CDR1 is MNHEY and CDR2 SMNVEV (reference sequence). Trimming took off 3 bases at V and 8 bases at J, with 14 bases between the two ends. The CDR3 is CASSLEVSGDIQYF. The CDR3 region has the DNA TGTGCCAGCAGTTTGGAGGTGTCAGGGGACATTCAGTACTTC.

A single count supports this clone. This chain uses TRBV29-1 with TRBJ1-2; 8 positions match TRBD1. The CDR3 sequence is 13 residues long. Germline trimming cut 7 bases from V and 8 bases from J; bases unmatched to any gene: 12. Looked up from germline, CDR1 is SQVTM and CDR2 is ANQGSEA. Here the CDR3 reads CSDVLAGGRGYTF. CDR3 DNA sequence: TGCAGCGACGTACTCGCAGGGGGCCGGGGCTACACCTTC.

The sample holds one count of this clone. The rearrangement links TRBV7-2 to TRBJ2-6; possibly TRBD1 for D (5 bases). CDR3 length: 16 amino acids. CDR1 SGHTA and CDR2 FQGNSA come from the germline V gene. V was cut by 0 bases and J by 2 bases, with 8 bases left in between. This CDR3 is CASSLAARAGANVLTF. The CDR3 bases are TGTGCCAGCAGCTTAGCCGCCAGGGCTGGGGCCAACGTCCTGACTTTC.

The J gene is TRBJ2-1, the V gene TRBV5-1, with TRBD2 identical over 12 bases. V lost 7 bases, J lost 8 bases, and 10 bases stayed unmatched. In germline, CDR1 is SGHRS, CDR2 YFSETQ. This CDR3 spans 15 amino acids. CDR3 sequence reads: CASRPTSGSWDEQFF. CDR3 DNA: TGCGCCAGCCGCCCGACTAGCGGGAGTTGGGATGAGCAGTTCTTC.

DNA for the CDR3: TGTGCCATCAGTGCCAGGGATGGAGACACTGAAGCTTTCTTT. It is translated as CAISARDGDTEAFF. The chain uses TRBV10-3 and TRBJ1-1; D may be TRBD1 (5 bases). From germline, CDR1 is ENHRY and CDR2 SYGVKD. V gave up 4 bases and J gave up 3 bases, with 12 bases separating them. The CDR3 runs 14 residues.

The chain is built from TRBV28 and TRBJ2-5; 9 positions agree with TRBD2. V lost 3 bases and J lost 5; bases outside the gene matches: 7. The CDR3 loop spans 15 amino acids. CDR1 and CDR2 (germline): MDHEN, SYDVKM. The CDR3 DNA is TGTGCCAGCAGTTTTCAAGCGGGGGGAGGGGAGACCCAGTACTTC. It specifies CASSFQAGGGETQYF.

The V and J genes are TRBV6-5 and TRBJ2-7, with D uncertain. From germline, CDR1 is MNHEY and CDR2 SVGAGI. This CDR3 spans 14 amino acids. Trimming removed 0 bases from V and 2 bases from J, with 8 bases in between. CDR3 DNA sequence: TGTGCCAGCAGTTACTCGAGAGCCGCCTACGAGCAGTACTTC. This translates into CASSYSRAAYEQYF.

The chain combines TRBV11-2 with TRBJ2-7; 9 bases align to TRBD1. CDR3 length: 15 residues. J lost 3 bases, V lost 5 bases, and 8 bases had no gene match. Germline lookup yields CDR1 SGHAT and CDR2 FQNNGV. In DNA, the CDR3 is TGTGCCAGCAGCGACAACAGGGGGCGCTTCTACGAGCAGTACTTC. Its protein is CASSDNRGRFYEQYF.

The V gene is TRBV7-8, the J gene TRBJ2-1; 7 nucleotides agree with TRBD1. CDR1 and CDR2 from the germline V gene are SGHVS and FQNEAQ. The V segment lost 4 bases and the J segment 2 bases; nucleotides outside the gene matches: 2. This CDR3 contains 14 residues. CDR3 residues: CASSWQGAYNEQFF. The CDR3, as DNA: TGTGCCAGCAGCTGGCAGGGGGCCTACAATGAGCAGTTCTTC. Supplemented by reference TRBV7-8 and TRBJ2-1, the full variable domain reads GAGVSQSPRYKVAKRGQDVALRCDPISGHVSLFWYQQALGQGPEFLTYFQNEAQLDKSGLPSDRFFAERPEGSVSTLKIQRTQQEDSAVYLCASSWQGAYNEQFFGPGTRLTVL.

This chain joins TRBV29-1 and TRBJ2-7, with D perhaps being TRBD1 or TRBD2 (6 bases each). CDR3 length equals 14 residues. V gave up 6 bases and J gave up 6 bases, with 21 bases separating them. The germline V gene encodes CDR1 SQVTM and CDR2 ANQGSEA. This chain's CDR3 is CSVILDLGGAEQYF. CDR3 in DNA: TGCAGCGTCATACTAGATCTGGGGGGCGCCGAGCAGTACTTC.

The gene calls are TRBV7-9 and TRBJ2-7, with TRBD1 identical over 9 bases. V lost 0 bases to trimming and J lost 1 base; unmatched junction nucleotides: 4. Germline CDR1 is SEHNR and CDR2 is FQNEAQ (reference sequence). The CDR3 is 16 residues long. The DNA of the CDR3 is TGTGCCAGCAGCTTAGCTGGGGGGACAGGGTCCTACGAGCAGTACTTC. It codes for CASSLAGGTGSYEQYF.

There are a few counts of this clone. The chain employs TRBV28 and TRBJ1-1; 8 bases are shared with TRBD1. With 8 bases clipped from V and 5 bases from J, the junction kept 13 bases outside the gene matches. The germline gives CDR1 MDHEN, CDR2 SYDVKM. The CDR3 spans 15 residues. CDR3 amino acids: CASPGTGGSGTEAFF. The CDR3, as DNA: TGTGCCAGCCCAGGGACAGGCGGCTCGGGAACTGAAGCTTTCTTT.

The CDR3 spells CATRTGMGSPLHF. The CDR3, as DNA: TGTGCCACCAGGACAGGGATGGGGTCACCCCTCCACTTT. V and J are TRBV6-5 and TRBJ1-6, with 8 bases that match TRBD1. Trimming at V came to 10 bases and at J to 10 bases, leaving 9 bases not matched to a gene. Germline assignment: CDR1 MNHEY and CDR2 SVGAGI. CDR3 length: 13 residues.

The chain combines TRBV28 with TRBJ1-2, with 10 bases aligning to TRBD1. CDR1 and CDR2 (germline): MDHEN, SYDVKM. This CDR3 spans 19 amino acids. The V segment lost 4 bases and the J segment 5 bases; nucleotides outside the gene matches: 19. The DNA for the CDR3 is TGTGCCAGCAGTTCCGAAACGCCTAGGTTGACAGGGGGCCGATATGGCTACACCTTC. Translated, it gives CASSSETPRLTGGRYGYTF.

The rearrangement links TRBV27 to TRBJ1-1; D is unresolved. The CDR3 is 13 amino acids. V dropped 5 bases and J dropped 5 bases, with 12 bases sitting between them. CDR1 and CDR2 (germline): MNHEY, SMNVEV (reference sequence). In DNA form, the CDR3 reads TGTGCCAGCAGTCACATACAGCGTACTGAAGCTTTCTTT. This sequence encodes CASSHIQRTEAFF.

The rearrangement uses TRBV3-1 (or the pseudogene TRBV3-2) and TRBJ1-2, with D possibly TRBD1 on 5 matching bases. This CDR3 is built from 13 residues. Trimming shortened V by 0 bases and J by 9 bases, and 11 bases separated the two germline ends. The germline gives CDR1 LGHDT, CDR2 YNNKEL (reference sequence). In DNA form, the CDR3 reads TGTGCCAGCAGCCAAGATCTTCAGGACAGCTACACCTTC. Protein sequence: CASSQDLQDSYTF.

The V and J genes are TRBV27 and TRBJ1-6, with TRBD1 as a possible D gene (5 bases). The CDR3 length is 13 residues. Trimming pared 2 bases from V and 9 bases from J, leaving 8 bases between. In germline, CDR1 is MNHEY, CDR2 SMNVEV (reference sequence). In nucleotides, the CDR3 is TGTGCCAGCAGTTTAGGGGCGAGTTCACCCCTCCACTTT. The encoded protein is CASSLGASSPLHF.

V and J are TRBV6-5 and TRBJ1-2; 8 bases match TRBD1. In germline, CDR1 is MNHEY, CDR2 SVGAGI. The CDR3 extends over 14 amino acids. V was pared by 5 bases and J by 6 bases, with 8 bases of the junction left unmatched. CDR3 DNA: TGTGCCAGCAGTCAGTCAGGGGGCAGTAATGGCTACACCTTC. It yields the protein CASSQSGGSNGYTF.

This clone was counted a single time. The chain employs TRBV6-1 and TRBJ2-7, with D maybe TRBD1 (5 bases). The CDR3 has 13 residues. Trimming pared 3 bases from V and 4 bases from J, leaving 10 bases between. The germline V gene has CDR1 MNHNS and CDR2 SASEGT. CDR3: CASSDRVAYEQYF. The CDR3 region has the DNA TGTGCCAGCAGTGACAGGGTGGCTTACGAGCAGTACTTC.

The chain couples TRBV19 to TRBJ1-1, with a tentative D call TRBD1 (6 bases). Germline CDR1 reads LNHDA; CDR2 reads SQIVND (reference sequence). The CDR3 runs 13 residues. V was cut by 2 bases and J by 3 bases, with 7 bases left in between. DNA of the CDR3: TGTGCCAGTAGTATAAAGGGGGACACTGAAGCTTTCTTT. It is translated as CASSIKGDTEAFF.